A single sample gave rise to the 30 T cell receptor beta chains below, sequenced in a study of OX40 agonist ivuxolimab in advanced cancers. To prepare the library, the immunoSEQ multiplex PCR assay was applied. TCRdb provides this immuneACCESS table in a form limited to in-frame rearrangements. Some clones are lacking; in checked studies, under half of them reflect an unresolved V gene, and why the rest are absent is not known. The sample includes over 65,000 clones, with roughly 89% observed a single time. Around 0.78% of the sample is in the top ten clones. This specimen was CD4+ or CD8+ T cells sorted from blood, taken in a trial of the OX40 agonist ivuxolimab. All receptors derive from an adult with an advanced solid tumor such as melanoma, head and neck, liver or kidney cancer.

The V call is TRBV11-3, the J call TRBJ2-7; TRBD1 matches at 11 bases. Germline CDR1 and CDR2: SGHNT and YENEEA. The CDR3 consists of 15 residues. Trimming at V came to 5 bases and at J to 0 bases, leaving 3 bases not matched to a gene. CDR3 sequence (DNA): TGTGCCAGCAGCGTGGGACAGGGGGACTCCTACGAGCAGTACTTC. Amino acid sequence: CASSVGQGDSYEQYF.

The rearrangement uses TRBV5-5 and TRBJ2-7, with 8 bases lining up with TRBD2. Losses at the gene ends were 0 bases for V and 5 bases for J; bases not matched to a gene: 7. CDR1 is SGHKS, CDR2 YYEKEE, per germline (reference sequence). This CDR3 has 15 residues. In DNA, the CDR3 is TGTGCCAGCAGCTTGGCTGGCGGGGGGCTAAACGAGCAGTACTTC. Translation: CASSLAGGGLNEQYF. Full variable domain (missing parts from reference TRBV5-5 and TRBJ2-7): DAGVTQSPTHLIKTRGQQVTLRCSPISGHKSVSWYQQVLGQGPQFIFQYYEKEERGRGNFPDRFSARQFPNYSSELNVNALLLGDSALYLCASSLAGGGLNEQYFGPGTRLTVT.

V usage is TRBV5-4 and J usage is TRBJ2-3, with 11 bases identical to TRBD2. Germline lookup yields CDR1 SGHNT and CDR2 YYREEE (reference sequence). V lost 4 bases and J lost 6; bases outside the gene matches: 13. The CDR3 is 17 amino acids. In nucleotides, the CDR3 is TGTGCCAGCAGCCTTTCCGGGACTAGCGGCGGAGGGGATACGCAGTATTTT. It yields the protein CASSLSGTSGGGDTQYF. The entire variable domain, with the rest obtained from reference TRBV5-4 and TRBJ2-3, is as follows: ETGVTQSPTHLIKTRGQQVTLRCSSQSGHNTVSWYQQALGQGPQFIFQYYREEENGRGNFPPRFSGLQFPNYSSELNVNALELDDSALYLCASSLSGTSGGGDTQYFGPGTRLTVL.

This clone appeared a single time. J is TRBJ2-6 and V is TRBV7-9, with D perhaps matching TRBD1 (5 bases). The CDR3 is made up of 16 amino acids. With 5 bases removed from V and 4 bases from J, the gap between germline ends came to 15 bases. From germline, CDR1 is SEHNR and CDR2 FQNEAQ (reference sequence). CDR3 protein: CASSPMTEYGANVLTF. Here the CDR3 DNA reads TGTGCCAGCAGCCCGATGACAGAGTACGGGGCCAACGTCCTGACTTTC.

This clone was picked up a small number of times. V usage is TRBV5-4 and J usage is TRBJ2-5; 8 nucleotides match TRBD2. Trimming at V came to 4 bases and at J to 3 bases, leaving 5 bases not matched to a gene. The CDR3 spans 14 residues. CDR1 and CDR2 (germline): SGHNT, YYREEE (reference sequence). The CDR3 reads CASSLKREKETQYF. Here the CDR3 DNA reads TGTGCCAGCAGCCTTAAGCGGGAGAAAGAGACCCAGTACTTC.

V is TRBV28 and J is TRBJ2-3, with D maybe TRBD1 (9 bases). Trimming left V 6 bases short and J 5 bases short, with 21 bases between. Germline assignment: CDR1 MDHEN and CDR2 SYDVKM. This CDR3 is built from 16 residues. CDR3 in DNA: TGTGCCAGCAGCGGGGGGGGACAGGGAAAAAGAGATACGCAGTATTTT. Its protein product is CASSGGGQGKRDTQYF.

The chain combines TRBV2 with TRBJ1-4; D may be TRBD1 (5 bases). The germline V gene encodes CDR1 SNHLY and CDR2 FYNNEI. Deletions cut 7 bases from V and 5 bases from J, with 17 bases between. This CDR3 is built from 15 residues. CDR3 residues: CASTRGGLRNEKLFF. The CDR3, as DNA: TGTGCCAGCACGCGGGGGGGGTTGAGAAATGAAAAACTGTTTTTT.

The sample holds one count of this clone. The CDR3 reads CASSPTGQGRHEQYF. CDR3 DNA: TGTGCCAGCAGTCCCACGGGACAGGGTCGCCACGAGCAGTACTTC. The chain couples TRBV28 to TRBJ2-7; 9 bases match TRBD1. The CDR3 is 15 amino acids. The V gene end was trimmed by 5 bases and the J gene end by 5 bases; junction bases not matched to a gene: 10. Germline V lookup: CDR1 MDHEN, CDR2 SYDVKM.

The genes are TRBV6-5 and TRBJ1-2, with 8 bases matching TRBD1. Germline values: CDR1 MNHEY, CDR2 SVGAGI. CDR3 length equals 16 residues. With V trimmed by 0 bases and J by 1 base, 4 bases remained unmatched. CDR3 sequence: CASSYSRDRFNYGYTF. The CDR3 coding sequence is TGTGCCAGCAGTTACTCCCGGGACAGGTTTAACTATGGCTACACCTTC.

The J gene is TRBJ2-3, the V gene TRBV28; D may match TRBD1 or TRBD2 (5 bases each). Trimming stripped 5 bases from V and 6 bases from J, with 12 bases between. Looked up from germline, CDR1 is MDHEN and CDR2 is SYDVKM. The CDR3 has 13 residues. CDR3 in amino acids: CASSRGQWDTQYF. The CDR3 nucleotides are TGTGCCAGCAGTCGGGGCCAATGGGATACGCAGTATTTT. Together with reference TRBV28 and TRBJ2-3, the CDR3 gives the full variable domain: DVKVTQSSRYLVKRTGEKVFLECVQDMDHENMFWYRQDPGLGLRLIYFSYDVKMKEKGDIPEGYSVSREKKERFSLILESASTNQTSMYLCASSRGQWDTQYFGPGTRLTVL.

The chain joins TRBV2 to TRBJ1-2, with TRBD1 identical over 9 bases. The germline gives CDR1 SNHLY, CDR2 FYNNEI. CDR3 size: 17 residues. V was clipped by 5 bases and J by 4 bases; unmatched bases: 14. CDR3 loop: CASSPGQGRFRGYGYTF. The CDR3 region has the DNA TGTGCCAGCAGTCCGGGACAGGGAAGGTTCAGGGGCTATGGCTACACCTTC.

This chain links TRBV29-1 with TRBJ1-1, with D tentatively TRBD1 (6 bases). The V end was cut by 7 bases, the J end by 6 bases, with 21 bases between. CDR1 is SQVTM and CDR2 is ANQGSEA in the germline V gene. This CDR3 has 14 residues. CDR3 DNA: TGCAGCGCTATGATAACAGGGCTCGGGGCTGAAGCTTTCTTT. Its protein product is CSAMITGLGAEAFF.

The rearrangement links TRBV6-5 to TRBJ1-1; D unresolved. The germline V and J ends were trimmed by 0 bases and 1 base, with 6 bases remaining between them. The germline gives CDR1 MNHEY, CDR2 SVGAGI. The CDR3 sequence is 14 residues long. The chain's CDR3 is CASSYSRGNTEAFF. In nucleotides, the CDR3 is TGTGCCAGCAGTTACTCGCGGGGGAACACTGAAGCTTTCTTT.

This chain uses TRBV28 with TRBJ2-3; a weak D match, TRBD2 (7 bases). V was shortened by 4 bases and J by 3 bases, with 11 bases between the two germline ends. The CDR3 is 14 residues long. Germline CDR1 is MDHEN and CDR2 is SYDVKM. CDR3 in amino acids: CASSWGGATDTQYF. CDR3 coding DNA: TGTGCCAGCAGTTGGGGGGGGGCAACAGATACGCAGTATTTT.

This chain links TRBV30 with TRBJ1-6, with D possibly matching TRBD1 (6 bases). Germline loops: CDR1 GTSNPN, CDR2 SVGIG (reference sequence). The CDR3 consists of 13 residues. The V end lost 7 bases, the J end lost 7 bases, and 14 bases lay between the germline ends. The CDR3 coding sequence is TGTGCCTTCGCGGGGGGGGCGAATTCACCCCTCCACTTT. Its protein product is CAFAGGANSPLHF. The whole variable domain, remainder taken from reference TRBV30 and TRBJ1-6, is SQTIHQWPATLVQPVGSPLSLECTVEGTSNPNLYWYRQAAGRGLQLLFYSVGIGQISSEVPQNLSASRPQDRQFILSSKKLLLSDSGFYLCAFAGGANSPLHFGNGTRLTVT.

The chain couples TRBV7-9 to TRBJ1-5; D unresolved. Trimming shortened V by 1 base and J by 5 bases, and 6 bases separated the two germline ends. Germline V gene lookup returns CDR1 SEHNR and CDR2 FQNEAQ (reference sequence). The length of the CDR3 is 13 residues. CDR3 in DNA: TGTGCCAGCAGCTTAGACCGCTATCAGCCCCAGCATTTT. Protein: CASSLDRYQPQHF.

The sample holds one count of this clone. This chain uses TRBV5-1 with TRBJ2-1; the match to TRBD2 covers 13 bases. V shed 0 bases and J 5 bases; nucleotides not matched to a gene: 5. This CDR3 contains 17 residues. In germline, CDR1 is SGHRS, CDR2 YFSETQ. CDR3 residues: CASSLASGTSGNNEQFF. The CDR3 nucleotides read TGCGCCAGCAGCTTGGCCTCGGGGACTAGCGGGAACAATGAGCAGTTCTTC.

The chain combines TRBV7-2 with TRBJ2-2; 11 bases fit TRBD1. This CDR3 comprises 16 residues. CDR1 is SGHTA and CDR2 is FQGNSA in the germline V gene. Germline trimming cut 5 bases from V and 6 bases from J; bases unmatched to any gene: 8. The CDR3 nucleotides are TGTGCCAGCAGCGATTCAGGACAGGGGGCCTCCGGGGAGCTGTTTTTT. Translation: CASSDSGQGASGELFF. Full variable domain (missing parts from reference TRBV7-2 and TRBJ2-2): GAGVSQSPSNKVTEKGKDVELRCDPISGHTALYWYRQSLGQGLEFLIYFQGNSAPDKSGLPSDRFSAERTGGSVSTLTIQRTQQEDSAVYLCASSDSGQGASGELFFGEGSRLTVL.

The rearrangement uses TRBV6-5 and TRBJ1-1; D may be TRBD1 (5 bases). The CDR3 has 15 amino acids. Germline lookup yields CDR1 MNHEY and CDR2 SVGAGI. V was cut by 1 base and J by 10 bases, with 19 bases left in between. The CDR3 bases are TGTGCCAGCAGTTACTTTGCACCGGGGCGCCCCGGAGCTTTCTTT. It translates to CASSYFAPGRPGAFF.

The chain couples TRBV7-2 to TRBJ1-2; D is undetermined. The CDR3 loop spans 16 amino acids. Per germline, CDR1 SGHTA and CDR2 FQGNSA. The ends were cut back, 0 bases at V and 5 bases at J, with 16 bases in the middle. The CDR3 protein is CASSLANYGVRYGYTF. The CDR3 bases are TGTGCCAGCAGCTTAGCGAATTACGGGGTACGGTATGGCTACACCTTC.

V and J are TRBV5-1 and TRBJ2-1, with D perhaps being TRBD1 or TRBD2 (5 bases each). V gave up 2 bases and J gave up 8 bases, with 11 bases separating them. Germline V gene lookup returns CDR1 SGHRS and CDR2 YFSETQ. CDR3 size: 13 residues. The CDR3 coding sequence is TGCGCCAGCAGCTTCGTTCAGGGACATGAGCAGTTCTTC. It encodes CASSFVQGHEQFF.

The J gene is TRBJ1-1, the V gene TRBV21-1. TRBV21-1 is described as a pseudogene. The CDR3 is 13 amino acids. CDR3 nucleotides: TGTGCCAGCAGCATAGTATCCGATACGAAGGCTTTCTTT. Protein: CASSIVSDTKAFF.

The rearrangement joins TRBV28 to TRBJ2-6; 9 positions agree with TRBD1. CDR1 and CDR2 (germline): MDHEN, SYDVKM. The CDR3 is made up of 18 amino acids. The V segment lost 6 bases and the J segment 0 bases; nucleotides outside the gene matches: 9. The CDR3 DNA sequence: TGTGCCAGCAGCGGGGACAGGGAACTCCACTCTGGGGCCAACGTCCTGACTTTC. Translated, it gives CASSGDRELHSGANVLTF.

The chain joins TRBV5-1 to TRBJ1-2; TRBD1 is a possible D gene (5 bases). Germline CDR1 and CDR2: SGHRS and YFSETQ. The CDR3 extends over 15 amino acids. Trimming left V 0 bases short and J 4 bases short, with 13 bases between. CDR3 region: CASSLGFGAGYGYTF. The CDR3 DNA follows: TGCGCCAGCAGCTTGGGATTCGGGGCGGGCTATGGCTACACCTTC.

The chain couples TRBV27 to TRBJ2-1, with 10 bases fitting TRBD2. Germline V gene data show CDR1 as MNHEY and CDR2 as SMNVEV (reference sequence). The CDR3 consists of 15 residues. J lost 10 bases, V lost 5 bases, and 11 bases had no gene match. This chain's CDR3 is CASSLTSGIKGEQFF. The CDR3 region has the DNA TGTGCCAGCAGTCTAACTAGCGGGATAAAAGGGGAGCAGTTCTTC.

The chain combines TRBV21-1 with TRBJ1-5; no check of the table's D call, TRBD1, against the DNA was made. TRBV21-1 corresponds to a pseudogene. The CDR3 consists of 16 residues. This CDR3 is CASSKKYQGKYQPQHF. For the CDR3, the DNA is TGTGCCAGCAGCAAAAAGTACCAGGGGAAGTATCAGCCCCAGCATTTT.

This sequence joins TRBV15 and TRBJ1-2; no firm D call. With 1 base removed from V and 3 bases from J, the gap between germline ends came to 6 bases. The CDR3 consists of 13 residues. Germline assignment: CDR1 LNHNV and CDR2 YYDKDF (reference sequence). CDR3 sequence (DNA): TGTGCCACCAGCAGAGCCGGGGACTATGGCTACACCTTC. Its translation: CATSRAGDYGYTF.

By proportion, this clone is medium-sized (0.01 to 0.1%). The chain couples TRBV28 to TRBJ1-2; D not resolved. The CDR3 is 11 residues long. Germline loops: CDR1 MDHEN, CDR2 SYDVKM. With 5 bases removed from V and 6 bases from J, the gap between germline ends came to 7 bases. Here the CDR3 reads CASSQTHGYTF. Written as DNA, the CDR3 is TGTGCCAGCAGTCAGACCCATGGCTACACCTTC.

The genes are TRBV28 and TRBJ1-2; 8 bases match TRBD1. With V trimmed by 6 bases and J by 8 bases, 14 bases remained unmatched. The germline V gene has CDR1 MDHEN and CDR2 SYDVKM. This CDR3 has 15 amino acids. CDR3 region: CASRLLGAGGGGYTF. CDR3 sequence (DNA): TGTGCCAGCAGACTACTAGGGGCAGGGGGCGGGGGCTACACCTTC.

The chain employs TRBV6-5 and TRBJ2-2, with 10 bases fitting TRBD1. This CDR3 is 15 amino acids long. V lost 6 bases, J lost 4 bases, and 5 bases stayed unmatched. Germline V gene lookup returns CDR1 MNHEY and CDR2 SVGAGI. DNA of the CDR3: TGTGCCAGCAGCCGTAGACAGGGGGCCACCGGGGAGCTGTTTTTT. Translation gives CASSRRQGATGELFF.